The 31 T cell receptor beta chains presented below share a single source sample, sequenced in a study of T cells after yellow fever vaccination. TCRdb re-derived calls from the 5' RACE reads in MiXCR, one entry per CDR3 protein. The sample has 240,000 or so distinct CDR3 sequences, 6.9% seen once; the top ten hold about 0.85%. Sample: CD4+ T cells sorted from PBMCs, taken 15 days after the yellow fever booster vaccination. The source is a man aged 30 to 39 who received the YFV17D yellow fever vaccine.

The chain combines TRBV4-3 with TRBJ2-7, with D perhaps matching TRBD1 (6 bases). Germline lookup yields CDR1 LGHNA and CDR2 YSLEER. The CDR3 has 17 residues. V was clipped by 0 bases and J by 3 bases, with 18 bases between them. The chain's CDR3 is CASSQEGRDTDIYEQYF. The CDR3 coding sequence is TGCGCCAGCAGCCAAGAAGGCCGGGACACCGACATCTACGAGCAGTACTTC.

At least ten counts were recorded for this clonotype. The rearrangement links TRBV4-3 to TRBJ1-5, with D unclear. Trimming cost V 3 bases and J 7 bases, with 16 bases left between them. This CDR3 comprises 15 residues. From germline, CDR1 is LGHNA and CDR2 YSLEER. This CDR3 is CASSQSDSYRQPQHF. DNA for the CDR3: TGCGCCAGCAGCCAGAGCGACTCGTACCGACAGCCCCAGCATTTT.

In its sample, this clonotype was seen many times. This chain links TRBV30 with TRBJ2-1, with D uncertain. Germline values: CDR1 GTSNPN, CDR2 SVGIG (reference sequence). This CDR3 contains 12 residues. Trimming cost V 8 bases and J 3 bases, with 11 bases left between them. The CDR3, as DNA: TGTGCCCGACGGCACAGCTACAATGAGCAGTTCTTC. Translation gives CARRHSYNEQFF.

This clonotype showed up just a few times. CDR3 DNA: TGCGCCAGCAGCCCAGGATCTGGAAACCAGCCCCAGCATTTT. It translates to CASSPGSGNQPQHF. V and J are TRBV5-1 and TRBJ1-5; unclear D gene. In germline, CDR1 is SGHRS, CDR2 YFSETQ. CDR3 length: 14 amino acids. The germline V and J ends were trimmed by 4 bases and 7 bases, with 15 bases remaining between them.

This clonotype was found a few times. CDR3 in amino acids: CASSRQGISYEQYF. DNA of the CDR3: TGTGCCAGCAGCCGACAGGGGATCTCCTACGAGCAGTACTTC. The chain is built from TRBV5-5 and TRBJ2-7; 8 bases line up with TRBD1. The CDR3 contains 14 residues. Germline CDR1 SGHKS, CDR2 YYEKEE (reference sequence). V trimming: 4 bases; J trimming: 0 bases; junction bases outside the gene matches: 3. The whole variable domain, filled in from reference TRBV5-5 and TRBJ2-7, reads DAGVTQSPTHLIKTRGQQVTLRCSPISGHKSVSWYQQVLGQGPQFIFQYYEKEERGRGNFPDRFSARQFPNYSSELNVNALLLGDSALYLCASSRQGISYEQYFGPGTRLTVT.

This clonotype was seen ten or more times. The rearrangement links TRBV21-1 to TRBJ2-1. TRBV21-1 is annotated as a pseudogene. This CDR3 has 11 amino acids. In DNA, the CDR3 is TGTGCCAGCAGGTCTGGGTGTGAGCAGTTCTTC. Translating it yields CASRSGCEQFF.

The chain links TRBV12-3 or TRBV12-4 to TRBJ2-2; D is uncertain. Trimming took off 7 bases at V and 7 bases at J, with 13 bases between the two ends. The CDR3 loop spans 13 amino acids. For the CDR3, the DNA is TGTGCCAGCACCCTGTCGAGGATCGGGGAGCTGTTTTTT. The encoded protein is CASTLSRIGELFF.

The chain carries TRBV25-1 and TRBJ2-1, with D hard to call. Germline-derived CDR1 and CDR2 are MGHDK and SYGVNS. V was shortened by 7 bases and J by 0 bases, with 7 bases between the two germline ends. The CDR3 covers 13 residues. CDR3 sequence reads: CASTGNSYNEQFF. The CDR3 DNA sequence: TGTGCCAGCACAGGAAACTCCTACAATGAGCAGTTCTTC.

There are many counts of this clonotype. V gene TRBV5-1 combines with J gene TRBJ2-1; TRBD1 agrees at 8 bases. The length of the CDR3 is 16 residues. Germline CDR1 and CDR2: SGHRS and YFSETQ. Germline trimming cut 3 bases from V and 5 bases from J; bases unmatched to any gene: 10. CDR3 sequence: CASSSGQANLNNEQFF. CDR3 nucleotides: TGCGCCAGCAGCTCGGGACAGGCCAATTTAAACAATGAGCAGTTCTTC. The full variable domain, in which reference TRBV5-1 and TRBJ2-1 provide the parts outside the CDR3, is KAGVTQTPRYLIKTRGQQVTLSCSPISGHRSVSWYQQTPGQGLQFLFEYFSETQRNKGNFPGRFSGRQFSNSRSEMNVSTLELGDSALYLCASSSGQANLNNEQFFGPGTRLTVL.

CDR3 amino acids: CASSLYKSGGTDTQYF. CDR3 DNA: TGTGCCAGCAGCCTCTATAAAAGCGGTGGCACAGATACGCAGTATTTT. The chain links TRBV7-6 to TRBJ2-3, with a tentative D call TRBD2 (5 bases). Trimming removed 5 bases at V and 1 base at J, with 16 bases between. Germline V lookup: CDR1 SGHVS, CDR2 FNYEAQ. The CDR3 length is 16 residues.

The table lists this clonotype with a few counts. The J gene is TRBJ2-7, the V gene TRBV20-1; the match to TRBD1 covers 11 bases. The length of the CDR3 is 13 residues. CDR1 is DFQATT, CDR2 SNEGSKA, per germline (reference sequence). V was pared by 5 bases and J by 4 bases, with 4 bases of the junction left unmatched. CDR3 nucleotides: TGCAGTGCTGAGGGACAGGGGGGATACGAGCAGTACTTC. Its protein is CSAEGQGGYEQYF.

The rearrangement links TRBV11-1 to TRBJ1-6; D unclear. V was shortened by 5 bases and J by 7 bases, with 24 bases between the two germline ends. CDR3 length: 18 amino acids. The germline V gene encodes CDR1 SGHAT and CDR2 FQDESV (reference sequence). This CDR3 is CASSGGRNPKSGNSPLHF. The CDR3 DNA is TGTGCCAGCAGCGGTGGACGGAATCCCAAAAGCGGGAATTCACCCCTCCACTTT.

This rearrangement joins TRBV7-9 to TRBJ1-1; D remains unclear. The V gene lost 2 bases and the J gene lost 12 bases, with 16 bases spanning the gap. The germline V gene has CDR1 SEHNR and CDR2 FQNEAQ (reference sequence). This CDR3 comprises 13 residues. The CDR3 bases are TGTGCCAGCAGCTTAAGAACGAAGAAGGTAACTTTCTTT. Protein product: CASSLRTKKVTFF.

The chain recombines TRBV5-6 with TRBJ2-4, with a possible D match to TRBD1 (6 bases). The CDR3 totals 16 residues. Trimming pared 0 bases from V and 1 base from J, leaving 11 bases between. Germline CDR1 SGHDT, CDR2 YYEEEE. The CDR3, as DNA: TGTGCCAGCAGCTTGGGAGGGGGTTCTGCCAAAAACATTCAGTACTTC. Protein: CASSLGGGSAKNIQYF.

The table lists this clonotype with a few counts. The chain combines TRBV3-1 with TRBJ2-1; 7 nucleotides agree with TRBD2. Germline V CDR1 and CDR2: LGHDT, YNNKEL (reference sequence). The CDR3 runs to 16 residues. With V trimmed by 4 bases and J by 2 bases, 8 bases remained unmatched. In DNA form, the CDR3 reads TGTGCCAGCAGCCTTCGTGGGAGGGCACCCTACAATGAGCAGTTCTTC. Its translation: CASSLRGRAPYNEQFF.

The chain uses TRBV6-1 and TRBJ2-7, with 9 positions matching TRBD1. With V trimmed by 6 bases and J by 4 bases, 7 bases remained unmatched. The CDR3 runs 14 residues. Germline values: CDR1 MNHNS, CDR2 SASEGT. In DNA form, the CDR3 reads TGTGCCAGCAGCCCGGACAGGGGACTTTACGAGCAGTACTTC. Residues: CASSPDRGLYEQYF.

V and J are TRBV5-6 and TRBJ2-2, with D possibly being TRBD2 (5 bases). V gave up 2 bases and J gave up 6 bases, with 20 bases separating them. This CDR3 has 17 amino acids. Germline CDR1 is SGHDT and CDR2 is YYEEEE. CDR3 amino acids: CASSFYVEDSGAGELFF. As DNA, the CDR3 is TGTGCCAGCAGCTTTTACGTGGAGGACTCCGGGGCCGGGGAGCTGTTTTTT.

This chain connects TRBV7-3 to TRBJ2-7; possibly TRBD2 for D (6 bases). This CDR3 is built from 13 residues. The V gene lost 1 base and the J gene lost 5 bases, with 9 bases spanning the gap. Germline V gene sequence: CDR1 SGHTA, CDR2 FQGTGA. CDR3 DNA: TGTGCCAGCAGCTTAAATCGGGGGAACGAGCAGTACTTC. Translation: CASSLNRGNEQYF.

This chain uses TRBV12-3 or TRBV12-4 with TRBJ1-1, with D possibly TRBD1 on 5 matching bases. This CDR3 has 13 residues. V gave up 6 bases and J gave up 4 bases, with 12 bases separating them. The CDR3 DNA follows: TGTGCCAGCAGCATAGGGGAGGGCACTGAAGCTTTCTTT. Protein: CASSIGEGTEAFF.

The chain employs TRBV20-1 and TRBJ2-5, with unresolved D. Trimming pared 0 bases from V and 9 bases from J, leaving 20 bases between. The CDR3 is 15 residues long. Germline V gene data show CDR1 as DFQATT and CDR2 as SNEGSKA (reference sequence). The CDR3 nucleotides read TGCAGTGCTAGAGATAGATCCGCGCCGGCAATTTCCCAGTACTTC. Translation: CSARDRSAPAISQYF.

This clonotype turned up a few times. The chain employs TRBV7-2 and TRBJ2-1; TRBD1 matches at 8 bases. The CDR3 runs 15 residues. The V gene end was trimmed by 1 base and the J gene end by 10 bases; junction bases not matched to a gene: 9. Germline-derived CDR1 and CDR2 are SGHTA and FQGNSA. The CDR3 region is CASSLDRGAPGEQFF. DNA of the CDR3: TGTGCCAGCAGCTTAGACAGGGGGGCCCCCGGAGAGCAGTTCTTC.

This clonotype has only a few counts. The CDR3 region has the DNA TGTGCCAGCAGTCCCCCCGATCGGGCGGGAGGGGATGAGCAGTTCTTC. Its translation: CASSPPDRAGGDEQFF. The chain has TRBV12-3 or TRBV12-4 and TRBJ2-1; 9 bases line up with TRBD2. The CDR3 is 16 residues long. J lost 8 bases, V lost 5 bases, and 13 bases had no gene match.

The table lists this clonotype with a few counts. The chain recombines TRBV12-3 or TRBV12-4 with TRBJ2-1, with 11 nucleotides matching TRBD2. Trimming took 3 bases from V and 7 from J; bases not matched to a gene: 2. This CDR3 is built from 14 residues. The CDR3 DNA sequence: TGTGCCAGCAGTTTTCGGACTAGCGGGAATGAGCAGTTCTTC. It codes for CASSFRTSGNEQFF.

In its sample, this clonotype was seen many times. J is TRBJ2-1 and V is TRBV4-1, with 7 bases matching TRBD2. Losses at the gene ends were 1 base for V and 6 bases for J; bases not matched to a gene: 3. CDR3 length: 14 residues. Germline V gives CDR1 MGHRA, CDR2 YSYEKL. The CDR3 here is CASSQGLAFNEQFF. CDR3 nucleotides: TGCGCCAGCAGCCAAGGACTAGCTTTCAATGAGCAGTTCTTC.

This clonotype was observed at least ten times. A junction boundary mismatches the germline segment, possibly from a read error. The chain links TRBV7-7 to TRBJ2-1; TRBD2 matches at 9 bases. The CDR3 length is 15 residues. Germline CDR1 SSHAT, CDR2 FNYEAQ (reference sequence). This chain's CDR3 is CASSLSLAGINEQFF. CDR3 coding DNA: TGTGCTAGCAGCTTATCCCTAGCGGGAATAAATGAGCAGTTCTTC. The whole variable domain, remainder taken from reference TRBV7-7 and TRBJ2-1, is GAGVSQSPRYKVTKRGQDVTLRCDPISSHATLYWYQQALGQGPEFLTYFNYEAQPDKSGLPSDRFSAERPEGSISTLTIQRTEQRDSAMYRCASSLSLAGINEQFFGPGTRLTVL.

This chain joins TRBV7-2 and TRBJ1-1, with D hard to call. The germline V and J ends were trimmed by 5 bases and 3 bases, with 16 bases remaining between them. Germline V gene sequence: CDR1 SGHTA, CDR2 FQGNSA. This CDR3 is built from 15 residues. CDR3 DNA: TGTGCCAGCAGCCCCTGGACTTTCGGGGACACTGAAGCTTTCTTT. It translates to CASSPWTFGDTEAFF.

The chain couples TRBV5-1 to TRBJ2-7; the D gene is possibly TRBD1 (6 bases). The CDR3 contains 15 residues. Trimming pared 2 bases from V and 3 bases from J, leaving 15 bases between. CDR1 SGHRS and CDR2 YFSETQ come from the germline V gene. In DNA, the CDR3 is TGCGCCAGCAGCTTTACGGCAGGGGCGTACTACGAGCAGTACTTC. Translating gives CASSFTAGAYYEQYF.

The chain carries TRBV7-2 and TRBJ2-1; 9 nucleotides match TRBD2. Germline V lookup: CDR1 SGHTA, CDR2 FQGNSA. J lost 8 bases, V lost 0 bases, and 8 bases had no gene match. CDR3 size: 16 residues. This CDR3 reads CASSLAGTSRTDEQFF. Written as DNA, the CDR3 is TGTGCCAGCAGCTTAGCGGGGACTAGCAGGACCGATGAGCAGTTCTTC.

This clonotype was seen only a few times. This rearrangement joins TRBV29-1 to TRBJ1-2; tentative D call: TRBD1 (5 bases). Deletions cut 4 bases from V and 8 bases from J, with 11 bases between. The CDR3 has 11 residues. Germline loops: CDR1 SQVTM, CDR2 ANQGSEA. CDR3 amino acids: CSVGGGGGYTF. In DNA, the CDR3 is TGCAGCGTTGGGGGGGGAGGAGGCTACACCTTC.

The chain uses TRBV4-3 and TRBJ2-1; possibly TRBD2 for D (7 bases). The V gene lost 1 base and the J gene lost 4 bases, with 14 bases spanning the gap. The CDR3 sequence is 16 residues long. Germline V CDR1 and CDR2: LGHNA, YSLEER. The CDR3 DNA is TGCGCCAGCAGCCAAGGGGGGGGGCGGATATACAATGAGCAGTTCTTC. It specifies CASSQGGGRIYNEQFF.

The chain employs TRBV5-1 and TRBJ2-7; TRBD2 might be the D (6 bases). Germline CDR1 is SGHRS and CDR2 is YFSETQ. The V gene lost 4 bases and the J gene lost 4 bases, with 12 bases spanning the gap. The CDR3 contains 13 residues. The CDR3 DNA is TGCGCCAGCAGCGTGGGACTTCAATACGAGCAGTACTTC. As protein: CASSVGLQYEQYF.